This T cell receptor (beta chain) comes out of a study of cytomegalovirus exposure and HLA in healthy donors. Overall study: Genetic ancestry analysis placed over 75% of the 400 or so donors that were genotyped in the Caucasian-associated cluster.

General study results and limits: There were 150 to 200 TCR beta chains listed as cytomegalovirus-associated. Later, TCR association rates were found to vary by HLA locus, highest for DRB1 and lowest for HLA-C. Association of a missense DCLRE1C variant with TCR beta V- and J-gene trimming was reported in a later analysis.

It was with 60 Vbeta and 13 Jbeta primers that the PCR ran. Using immunoSEQ multiplex PCR, the repertoire was profiled, and TCRdb retains in-frame clones only, with some absent. Among around 120,000 clones, about 84% were seen once, and the ten largest hold over 1%. This clone came up once. Its target is not known. Per germline, CDR1 GTSNPN and CDR2 SVGIG (reference sequence). V shed 5 bases, J shed 1 base, and the junction held 12 bases outside the gene matches. The CDR3 consists of 16 residues. This receptor was obtained from a boy between 5 and 17 years old in good health and CMV-seronegative. Sequencing used PBMCs. The rearrangement uses TRBV30 and TRBJ2-3; TRBD2 aligns across 7 bases. Here the CDR3 DNA reads TGTGCCTGGGGGTTAAGCGGGATCAAGGGCACAGATACGCAGTATTTT. It specifies CAWGLSGIKGTDTQYF. The variable domain in full, with the rest retrieved from reference TRBV30 and TRBJ2-3, is SQTIHQWPATLVQPVGSPLSLECTVEGTSNPNLYWYRQAAGRGLQLLFYSVGIGQISSEVPQNLSASRPQDRQFILSSKKLLLSDSGFYLCAWGLSGIKGTDTQYFGPGTRLTVL.